A selection of T cell receptor beta chains follows, all from one sample in a study of blood T cells in healthy people across ages. TCRdb reprocessed the 5' RACE reads via MiXCR and lists one record per CDR3 protein. The table shows some 370,000 distinct CDR3 sequences, with 50% to 60% occurring only once. Sequencing input: blood. The receptors stem from a man aged 60 to 75 in good health. CDR3s include the opening cysteine and the closing phenylalanine or tryptophan. The order of the fields is V gene, D gene, clone size, J gene, CDR3 DNA, CDR3 protein. D genes are given only for firm matches. Clone size is given for some rows only: seen once, a few or many times, or a class if the clone is expanded.

V: TRBV6-2/TRBV6-3; D: TRBD1; size: -; J: TRBJ2-1; DNA: TGTGCCAGCAGTTCCCCGGGCAGGGGGTCCTACAATGAGCAGTTCTTC; CDR3: CASSSPGRGSYNEQFF
V: TRBV5-1; D: TRBD2; size: -; J: TRBJ2-7; DNA: TGCGCCAGCAGCGTTATAGCGGGAGGGCCTGACGAGCAGTACTTC; CDR3: CASSVIAGGPDEQYF
V: TRBV7-2; D: -; size: few; J: TRBJ2-4; DNA: TGTGCCAGCAGCACCCACCCCAAAAACATTCAGTACTTC; CDR3: CASSTHPKNIQYF
V: TRBV4-2; D: -; size: -; J: TRBJ2-7; DNA: TGTGCCAGCAGCCATTTACAGGGCTACGAGCAGTACTTC; CDR3: CASSHLQGYEQYF
V: TRBV11-2; D: TRBD1; size: few; J: TRBJ1-2; DNA: TGTGCCAGCAGCTCTTCGACAGGGGCCTATGGCTACACCTTC; CDR3: CASSSSTGAYGYTF
V: TRBV21-1; D: -; size: -; J: TRBJ1-6; DNA: TGTGCCAGCAGCTCTCGACCGACAGGGGGCAATTCACCCCTCCACTTT; CDR3: CASSSRPTGGNSPLHF
V: TRBV15; D: -; size: -; J: TRBJ1-5; DNA: TGTGCCACCAGCCCGGATCCATATAGCAATCAGCCCCAGCATTTT; CDR3: CATSPDPYSNQPQHF
V: TRBV7-9; D: -; size: -; J: TRBJ2-1; DNA: TGTGCCAGCAGCGGGTGGGACCCTGAAAACAATGAGCAGTTCTTC; CDR3: CASSGWDPENNEQFF
V: TRBV5-6; D: TRBD1; size: -; J: TRBJ2-3; DNA: TGTGCCAGCAGCCCGCCCGGACAGGGGAGGGCAGATACGCAGTATTTT; CDR3: CASSPPGQGRADTQYF
V: TRBV6-1; D: -; size: once; J: TRBJ2-5; DNA: TGTGCCAGCAGGGGGGTTGAGACCCAGTACTTC; CDR3: CASRGVETQYF
V: TRBV29-1; D: -; size: -; J: TRBJ2-7; DNA: TGCAGCTCTGCTGTGGGGATTCCGGGACTGAGCTCCTACGAGCAGTACTTC; CDR3: CSSAVGIPGLSSYEQYF
V: TRBV4-2; D: TRBD2; size: -; J: TRBJ2-7; DNA: TGTGCCAGCAGCCAAGGAACTAGCGGGAGGAGGTACGAGCAGTACTTC; CDR3: CASSQGTSGRRYEQYF
V: TRBV27; D: -; size: many; J: TRBJ1-1; DNA: TGTGCCAGCAGTTTAGGGGGGATGAACACTGAAGCTTTCTTT; CDR3: CASSLGGMNTEAFF
V: TRBV27; D: TRBD1; size: many; J: TRBJ1-5; DNA: TGTGCCAGCAGTTTATCGACTACAGGGGGTTTTCAGCCCCAGCATTTT; CDR3: CASSLSTTGGFQPQHF